A selection of T cell receptor beta chains follows, all from one sample in a study of blood T cell repertoires in COVID-19. Profiling relied on immunoSEQ multiplex PCR, and the TCRdb table lists in-frame clones only, not all of them. The sample has 150,000 to 200,000 clones; 88% are singletons. The sequenced material came from PBMCs or T cells enriched from blood (not recorded which). These TCRs come from a woman in her fifties or sixties who had recovered from COVID-19. The CDR3 runs from the conserved cysteine through the conserved F or W. The order of the fields is J gene, V gene, D gene, clone size, CDR3 DNA, CDR3 protein. A D gene is named only where the DNA matches it firmly. Not every row has a clone size; where given, it reads once, few, many or a size class.

j_call: TRBJ2-7
v_call: TRBV3-1/TRBV3-2
d_call: TRBD2
clone_size: .
cdr3_nt: TGTGCCAGCAGCCAATCATTCCTAGCGGGGTCCTACGAGCAGTACTTC
cdr3_aa: CASSQSFLAGSYEQYF

j_call: TRBJ1-5
v_call: TRBV7-2
d_call: TRBD1
clone_size: once
cdr3_nt: TGTGCCAGCAGCTTAGTCTCAGGGGGCCAGCCCCAGCATTTT
cdr3_aa: CASSLVSGGQPQHF

j_call: TRBJ2-2
v_call: TRBV4-3
d_call: .
clone_size: once
cdr3_nt: TGCGCCAGCAGCCAAGAGGAACGGGTCCCCACCGGGGAGCTGTTTTTT
cdr3_aa: CASSQEERVPTGELFF

j_call: TRBJ1-5
v_call: TRBV12-3/TRBV12-4
d_call: .
clone_size: .
cdr3_nt: TGTGCCAGCAGTTTGGGCAGCAATCAGCCCCAGCATTTT
cdr3_aa: CASSLGSNQPQHF

j_call: TRBJ2-1
v_call: TRBV19
d_call: .
clone_size: .
cdr3_nt: TGTGCCAGTAGTATAGGGTTCAGTTCTTACAATGAGCAGTTCTTC
cdr3_aa: CASSIGFSSYNEQFF

j_call: TRBJ2-2
v_call: TRBV9
d_call: .
clone_size: .
cdr3_nt: TGTGCCAGCAGCGGACTAAACACCGGGGAGCTGTTTTTT
cdr3_aa: CASSGLNTGELFF

j_call: TRBJ2-3
v_call: TRBV9
d_call: TRBD2
clone_size: .
cdr3_nt: TGTGCCAGCAGCCAAGCGGGGGCCGCCCGAGATACGCAGTATTTT
cdr3_aa: CASSQAGAARDTQYF

j_call: TRBJ2-1
v_call: TRBV7-3
d_call: TRBD2
clone_size: .
cdr3_nt: TGTGCCAGCAGCCTAAACCTTGGGACTAGCGGGGGAAGAAATGAGCAGTTCTTC
cdr3_aa: CASSLNLGTSGGRNEQFF

j_call: TRBJ1-2
v_call: TRBV5-4
d_call: TRBD1
clone_size: .
cdr3_nt: TGTGCCAGCAGCTTGCCCCCGGGACAGGGGTTATATGGCTACACCTTC
cdr3_aa: CASSLPPGQGLYGYTF

j_call: TRBJ1-6
v_call: TRBV3-1/TRBV3-2
d_call: TRBD1
clone_size: .
cdr3_nt: TGTGCCAGCAGCCCGAGACAGGGTGGTAATTCACCCCTCCACTTT
cdr3_aa: CASSPRQGGNSPLHF

j_call: TRBJ1-1
v_call: TRBV25-1
d_call: .
clone_size: .
cdr3_nt: TGTGCCAGCACGCGGCTGAGCAACACTGAAGCTTTCTTT
cdr3_aa: CASTRLSNTEAFF

j_call: TRBJ1-5
v_call: TRBV18
d_call: .
clone_size: .
cdr3_nt: TGTGCCAGCTCACCCCAGGCTGGCACGAGCAATCAGCCCCAGCATTTT
cdr3_aa: CASSPQAGTSNQPQHF

j_call: TRBJ2-5
v_call: TRBV18
d_call: .
clone_size: .
cdr3_nt: TGTGCCAGCTCACCAACCCTTGATCCCCGGGAGACCCAGTACTTC
cdr3_aa: CASSPTLDPRETQYF

j_call: TRBJ2-1
v_call: TRBV2
d_call: TRBD2
clone_size: .
cdr3_nt: TGTGCCAGCGTATTGGCGGGGGGGCTTGGTGAGCAGTTCTTC
cdr3_aa: CASVLAGGLGEQFF

j_call: TRBJ2-3
v_call: TRBV27
d_call: .
clone_size: .
cdr3_nt: TGTGCCAGCAGTTTACTAGCAGACCCTAGCACAGATACGCAGTATTTT
cdr3_aa: CASSLLADPSTDTQYF